The present entry profiles one TCR beta chain with its context. This receptor's antigen is unknown. It has no much larger one-base neighbor in the sample; base qualities were not kept. The data were obtained in a study of blood T cell repertoires in COVID-19 (dated by TCRdb to 2018 to 2021). With respect to the entire study: The collaborator samples originated in the United States, Italy and Spain and spanned the acute and convalescent phases of COVID-19. The prospective study material was composed of cDNA or gDNA derived from T cells, B-cell-depleted T cells, or PBMCs. Deeply sampled blood TCRbeta repertoires from subjects exposed to, actively infected with, or recovered from COVID-19 were included in the dataset. The repertoires were released in a freely available public database intended as a resource for research on the immune response to SARS-CoV-2. The samples were drawn from two sources: the first 160 participants of the ongoing ImmuneRACE study, and 1,254 subjects contributed by 6 global collaborators. A de-identified subject ID, COVID-19 status, age in years and sex were almost always included in the sample metadata. Where available, HLA class I and class II types were obtained from metadata supplied by the sample provider rather than from assay-based typing.

Summary of the overall study and its limitations: Clinical and demographic metadata were provided uncurated, with the amount varying by source and participant.

The immunoSEQ Assay, a bias-controlled multiplex PCR, was used to amplify TCRbeta CDR3 regions from genomic DNA. The source study handled its data this way. The number of nucleated cells in each sample was estimated by amplification of reference gene primers within the assay. To quantify the absolute abundance of each unique TCRbeta CDR3 rearrangement, sequence reads were collapsed and filtered. For each sample, productive Simpson clonality was calculated as the square root of Simpson's diversity index over productive rearrangements. In TCRdb, the immuneACCESS table is reduced to in-frame sequences with V and J assigned. These tables do not hold every clone; where another copy was compared, an unresolved V gene accounts for under half, and the others remain unexplained. The DNA gave D and trimming, while V, J and clone size come from that table. The sample has more than 200,000 clones on record, over 85% of them singletons. Roughly 4% of the sample rests with the top ten.

V is clipped by 5 bases and J by 3 bases, and the sequence between their germline boundaries is 16 bases long. Inclusive of the bounding cysteine and phenylalanine, the CDR3 is 15 residues long. The CDR3 DNA has 45 bases and is translated from base 1. CDR1 SGHDT and CDR2 YYEEEE were looked up in the germline V gene. Participants in the prospective study were aged roughly 18 to 95 years, lived in under 30 United States geographic areas, and enrolled through a virtual design. In the prospective study, cohorts were assigned on the basis of participant-reported clinical history obtained from a screening survey and a study questionnaire. In the prospective study, whole blood, serum and a nasopharyngeal or oropharyngeal swab were collected from each participant by mobile phlebotomists. Additional blood draws and questionnaires over an approximately two-month period could optionally be provided by prospective study participants. Prospective study blood samples were shipped either frozen or at room temperature before DNA extraction.

This receptor was obtained from a woman between 25 and 40 years old with acute COVID-19. The chain is made from TRBV5-6 and TRBJ2-3, and TRBD1 may be the D gene, going by 6 matching bases. The sample consisted of PBMCs or T cells enriched from blood (not recorded which). The DNA is TGTGCCAGCAGTACTCCCCAGGGGACGACAGATACGCAGTATTTT. Its translation is CASSTPQGTTDTQYF.